This T cell receptor (beta chain) is from a study of long-term antiretroviral therapy in people with HIV. They ran version v3.0 of the immunoSEQ assay at survey level. Assay used: immunoSEQ multiplex PCR; TCRdb lists only in-frame clones, some missing. The sample shows some 20,000 clones, 75% to 90% of them seen only once. Prior to DNA extraction, the samples held about 1-10 million cryopreserved PBMC. This clone was recorded once. Germline V CDR1 and CDR2: LGHNA, YSLEER. There are 17 residues in the CDR3. With 0 bases removed from V and 0 bases from J, the gap between germline ends came to 13 bases. This chain joins TRBV4-3 and TRBJ2-3, with D possibly matching TRBD2 (6 bases). The source of this sequence is a man aged 50-59 years with HIV. Specimen: unsorted PBMCs, collected 4.2 years after starting antiretroviral therapy. The CDR3 DNA sequence: TGCGCCAGCAGCCAAGATCGTCCCGGGACTAGCACAGATACGCAGTATTTT. Encoded protein: CASSQDRPGTSTDTQYF.